This T cell receptor (beta chain) appears in the sequencing data of a study of shared clonotypes between healthy human individuals. About the study: There were three CD4 naive, three CD4 memory, two CD8 naive and one CD8 memory plates per donor. Study-level points and caveats: Among a handful of donors, roughly 5% of naive CD4 clonotypes were found in common.

Data came from immunoSEQ multiplex PCR; TCRdb stores just in-frame clones and leaves some out. The table includes millions of clones, just over 90% detected once. With respect to this clone: Its antigen is undetermined. This sample includes further DNA sequences coding for the same CDR3.

Terminally differentiated effector memory CD45RA+ cells were excluded from the naive CD8 cells, which were CD45RO-negative and positively selected for CCR7. The germline V gene has CDR1 MNHEY and CDR2 SMNVEV (reference sequence). With 2 bases removed from V and 2 bases from J, the gap between germline ends came to 9 bases. CDR3 size: 14 residues. The origin of this receptor is a man younger than 35 in good health. Some clones in this sample may be carry-over from other donors' samples. The rearrangement links TRBV27 to TRBJ1-1; D is ambiguous. Sequenced: naive CD8+ T cells from PBMCs. The CDR3: CASSLIGGNTEAFF. The CDR3 coding sequence is TGTGCCAGCAGTTTAATTGGCGGAAACACTGAAGCTTTCTTT.